This T cell receptor (beta chain) originates from a study of identifying expanded T cells in peripheral blood. Study-level results: Differentially abundant clones: about 1.1 between replicates, about 17 at around 14 days, more than 18 at four. Variance in clone template counts between approximately two-week samples significantly increased with total template count across all healthy donors.

Method: immunoSEQ multiplex PCR; TCRdb's copy keeps in-frame clones and lacks some. The sample gives more than 70,000 clones, more than 75% of which show up once; around 5.6% is in the top ten. Collection occurred without any documented infections or immune events in donors. Details on this clone: Its antigen is as yet unknown. Other DNA sequences in the same sample also yield this CDR3.

With 0 bases removed from V and 0 bases from J, the gap between germline ends came to 7 bases. CDR3 length equals 14 residues. Per the germline V gene, CDR1 is GTSNPN and CDR2 is SVGIG (reference sequence). The rearrangement uses TRBV30 and TRBJ2-3; perhaps TRBD2 as D (6 bases). The sequence came from a person between 18 and 75 years old in good health. Material: blood. The DNA for the CDR3 is TGTGCCTGGAGTGTACTAGCTAGCACAGATACGCAGTATTTT. Translated, it gives CAWSVLASTDTQYF.